This T cell receptor beta chain emerged from a study of blood T cell repertoires in COVID-19. Turning to the study itself: PBMCs, B-cell-depleted T cells, or T cells provided the cDNA or gDNA that made up the material.

The length of the CDR3 is 13 residues. Germline-derived CDR1 and CDR2 are SGHDN and FVKESK. The V and J ends lost 0 bases and 5 bases respectively, with 7 bases between them. As handled by the study authors: Estimates of nucleated cell counts were drawn from the amplification of reference gene primers. The repertoire was sequenced with immunoSEQ multiplex PCR; TCRdb's copy has only in-frame clones and lacks some. V and J calls and clone size follow that table, whereas D and trimming were derived from the DNA. The sample contains a few hundred thousand clones, about 85% of which appear only once. This chain uses TRBV14 with TRBJ2-5; D is uncertain. Sequencing was performed on peripheral blood. The TCR was taken from a man aged 45-65 years who had recovered from COVID-19. CDR3 amino acids: CASSQDIVETQYF. DNA of the CDR3: TGTGCCAGCAGCCAAGATATTGTTGAGACCCAGTACTTC.